This T cell receptor beta chain comes out of a study of a mutant IDH1 vaccine in newly diagnosed glioma. Study at large: Either 4-6 weeks after radiotherapy alone or alongside temozolomide, vaccination was begun. Treated patients had a mean age of roughly 40 years and a roughly 60% male, 37.5% female split. Pretreatment consisted of radiotherapy, temozolomide, or both, with most receiving both.

TCRdb keeps only in-frame clones here, not all; method: immunoSEQ multiplex PCR. Among some 35,000 clones listed, around 81% were seen once. Germline lookup yields CDR1 MGHRA and CDR2 YSYEKL. The CDR3 covers 14 residues. Trimming removed 5 bases at V and 5 bases at J, with 13 bases between. Time point in this sample: week 5, during vaccination. Vaccine doses each comprised 300 ug of mutant IDH1 20-mer peptide, with topical imiquimod. The study's findings and limits: With respect to changes in top peripheral T cell clonotypes, pseudoprogression seemed unrelated.

This clone came up a few times. What it binds is not known. The rearrangement links TRBV4-1 to TRBJ1-5; no clear D. Specimen: PBMCs, collected from a glioma patient whose treatment included an IDH1 peptide vaccine. The sequence came from a man aged 45-60 years with glioma. CDR3 nucleotide sequence: TGCGCCAGCAGCGAAAGCCCCGAGTATCAGCCCCAGCATTTT. Its translation is CASSESPEYQPQHF.